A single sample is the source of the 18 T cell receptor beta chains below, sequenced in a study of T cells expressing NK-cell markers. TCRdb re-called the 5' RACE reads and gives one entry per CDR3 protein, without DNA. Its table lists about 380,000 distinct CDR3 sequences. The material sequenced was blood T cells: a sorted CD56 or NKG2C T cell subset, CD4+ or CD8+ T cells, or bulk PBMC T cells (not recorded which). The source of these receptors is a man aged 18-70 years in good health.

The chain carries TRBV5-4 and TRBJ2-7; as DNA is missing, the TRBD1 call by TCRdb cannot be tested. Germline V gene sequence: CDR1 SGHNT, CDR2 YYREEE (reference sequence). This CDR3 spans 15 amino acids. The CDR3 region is CASSRGQGVGYEQYF.

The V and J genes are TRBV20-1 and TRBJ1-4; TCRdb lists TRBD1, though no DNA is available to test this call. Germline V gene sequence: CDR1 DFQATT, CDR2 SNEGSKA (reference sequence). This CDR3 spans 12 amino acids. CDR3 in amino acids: CSAIYRAEKLFF.

This CDR3 is CASSSQGKGNQPQHF. The chain links TRBV28 to TRBJ1-5; with no DNA, the TCRdb D assignment of TRBD1 cannot be verified. The germline V gene has CDR1 MDHEN and CDR2 SYDVKM. CDR3 size: 15 residues.

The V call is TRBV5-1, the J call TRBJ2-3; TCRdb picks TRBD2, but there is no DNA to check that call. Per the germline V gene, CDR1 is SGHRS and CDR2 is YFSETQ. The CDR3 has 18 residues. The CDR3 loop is CASSYYTGLARPTDTQYF.

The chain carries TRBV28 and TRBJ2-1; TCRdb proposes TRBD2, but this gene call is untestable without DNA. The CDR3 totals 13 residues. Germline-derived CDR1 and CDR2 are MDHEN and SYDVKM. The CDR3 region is CASSFGRRFGQFF.

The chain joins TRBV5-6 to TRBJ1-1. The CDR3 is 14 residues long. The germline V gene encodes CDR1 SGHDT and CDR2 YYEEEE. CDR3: CASRLRAGGTEAFF.

CDR3 loop: CASSLFSPNTDTQYF. The chain recombines TRBV12-3 or TRBV12-4 with TRBJ2-3. CDR3 length: 15 residues.

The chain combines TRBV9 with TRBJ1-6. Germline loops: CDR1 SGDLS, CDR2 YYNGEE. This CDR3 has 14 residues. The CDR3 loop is CASSVKQTGSPLHF. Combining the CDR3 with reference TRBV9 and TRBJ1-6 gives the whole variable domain DSGVTQTPKHLITATGQRVTLRCSPRSGDLSVYWYQQSLDQGLQFLIQYYNGEERAKGNILERFSAQQFPDLHSELNLSSLELGDSALYFCASSVKQTGSPLHFGNGTRLTVT.

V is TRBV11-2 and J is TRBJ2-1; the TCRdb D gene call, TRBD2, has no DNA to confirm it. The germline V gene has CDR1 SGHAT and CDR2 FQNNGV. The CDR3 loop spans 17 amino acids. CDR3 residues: CASSLGSGLAGGNEQFF.

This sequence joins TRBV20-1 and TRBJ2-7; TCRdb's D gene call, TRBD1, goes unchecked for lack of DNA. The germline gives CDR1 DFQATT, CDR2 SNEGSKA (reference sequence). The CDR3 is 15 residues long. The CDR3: CSARVPGQGADEQYF.

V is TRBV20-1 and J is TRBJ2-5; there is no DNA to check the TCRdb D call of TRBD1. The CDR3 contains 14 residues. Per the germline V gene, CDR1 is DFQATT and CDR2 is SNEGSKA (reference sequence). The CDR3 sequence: CSARRQSRGQAQYF.

The chain's CDR3 is CASSSDRTDTQYF. V and J are TRBV7-3 and TRBJ2-3. Germline CDR1 reads SGHTA; CDR2 reads FQGTGA. CDR3 length: 13 amino acids.

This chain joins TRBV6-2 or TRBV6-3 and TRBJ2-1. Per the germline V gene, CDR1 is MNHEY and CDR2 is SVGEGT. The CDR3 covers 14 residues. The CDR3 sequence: CASSLERSYNEQFF.

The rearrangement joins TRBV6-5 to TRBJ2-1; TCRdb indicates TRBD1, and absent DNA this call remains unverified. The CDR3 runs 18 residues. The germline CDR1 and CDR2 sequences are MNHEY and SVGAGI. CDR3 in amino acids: CASSYQDMRRGLLNEQFF.

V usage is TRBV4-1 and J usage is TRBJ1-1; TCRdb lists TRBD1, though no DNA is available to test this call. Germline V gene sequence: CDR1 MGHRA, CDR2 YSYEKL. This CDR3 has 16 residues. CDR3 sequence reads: CASSQDWVSGKVWAFF.

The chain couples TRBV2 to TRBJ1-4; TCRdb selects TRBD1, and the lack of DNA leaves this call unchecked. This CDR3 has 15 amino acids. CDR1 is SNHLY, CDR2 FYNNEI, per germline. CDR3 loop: CASSRTGTGFEKLFF.

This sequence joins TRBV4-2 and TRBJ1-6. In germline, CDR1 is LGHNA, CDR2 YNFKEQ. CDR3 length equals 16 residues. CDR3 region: CASSQDAQTYNSPLHF.

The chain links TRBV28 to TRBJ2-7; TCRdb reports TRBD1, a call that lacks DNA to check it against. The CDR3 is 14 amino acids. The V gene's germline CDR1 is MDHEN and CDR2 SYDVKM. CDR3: CASMPGGGAREQYF.